Described below is a single T cell receptor (beta chain) sequence and its context. Its cognate antigen is unknown. Every isolated RNA sample was fully reverse transcribed, so sequencing captured expressed TCRB transcripts. TCRdb's copy holds only in-frame clones and misses some; the assay was immunoSEQ multiplex PCR. The top ten clones hold approximately 0.081% of a sample with about 230,000 clones, 16% of them seen once. The data are from a study of beta chain features in type 1 diabetes. Study in general: Across all samples, about 100,000,000 sorted cells were examined.

The CDR3 length is 15 residues. Trimming at V came to 6 bases and at J to 6 bases, leaving 12 bases not matched to a gene. Germline V gene lookup returns CDR1 SQVTM and CDR2 ANQGSEA. Overall study results and limits: Type 1 diabetes patients had moderately but significantly shorter TCRB CDR3s in all four CD4+ subsets.

The origin of this receptor is a man aged 25 to 45 with type 1 diabetes. The sequencing sample was made of naive CD4+ T cells from blood. This chain connects TRBV29-1 to TRBJ2-1, with 9 nucleotides matching TRBD2. In DNA, the CDR3 is TGCAGCGTACACGCCAGACTAGCGGAACTCAATGAGCAGTTCTTC. Residues: CSVHARLAELNEQFF.